The clone carrying this TCR beta chain was counted many times. Its antigen is undetermined. TCRdb used MiXCR to reprocess the RACE reads, holding one entry per CDR3 protein. The table has around 260,000 distinct CDR3 sequences, 7.5% to 9% seen once. The data originate from a study of human T cells and chemical hapten exposure. Study-wide background: Patch tests put 0.01% DPC on the upper back, read at 6 days. Study conclusions and caveats: Expanded TCRs made up significantly more big CDR3 similarity clusters than controls did.

In germline, CDR1 is SGHRS, CDR2 YFSETQ. V lost 0 bases, J lost 0 bases, and 13 bases lay in between. CDR3 length equals 17 residues. Sample time point: pre-sensitization, week 0. Noted treatment: therapeutic diphenylcyclopropenone sensitization with weekly scalp DPC. The chain couples TRBV5-1 to TRBJ2-1; unclear D gene. The sample in question was whole blood, obtained in connection with sensitization to the hapten diphenylcyclopropenone (DPC). The source of this sequence is a woman aged 40 to 50 with alopecia areata. Some clones in this sample may be carry-over from other donors' samples. CDR3 residues: CASSLGYLSSSYNEQFF. CDR3 DNA sequence: TGCGCCAGCAGCTTGGGCTACCTCTCCAGCTCCTACAATGAGCAGTTCTTC.